This is a list of T cell receptor beta chains from one sample in a study of OX40 agonist ivuxolimab in advanced cancers. Measured with immunoSEQ multiplex PCR; TCRdb has only the in-frame clones, and not every one. The sample consists of about 58,000 clones, about 76% of them appearing once. The sequencing used CD4+ or CD8+ T cells sorted from blood, collected in a trial of the OX40 agonist ivuxolimab. The receptor set was obtained from an adult with an advanced solid tumor such as melanoma, head and neck, liver or kidney cancer. Each CDR3 is given with its conserved first and last residue.

>17|TRBJ2-3|TRBV5-1
CASSSSSSGRVPDTQYF
>16|TRBJ1-2|TRBV18
CASSPQEQGEGGGYTF
>15|TRBJ2-7|TRBV9
CASSVTSGPPYEQYF
>15|TRBJ2-7|TRBV7-8
CASTPERLVISEQYF
>19|TRBJ2-3|TRBV4-1
CASSQVGGRDRYAGLTQYF
>14|TRBJ2-1|TRBV29-1
CSVLLLSSYNEQFF
>12|TRBJ2-7|TRBV30
CAWSSQGYEQYF
>14|TRBJ2-1|TRBV28
CASSTSHRAREQFF
>17|TRBJ1-5|TRBV10-3
CAISESLDSYSNQPQHF
>13|TRBJ1-1|TRBV19
CASRRQGNTEAFF
>18|TRBJ1-5|TRBV11-2
CASSRGRGQRLSVEPQHF
>15|TRBJ2-1|TRBV11-2
CASSLSGGGLYEQFF
>14|TRBJ2-3|TRBV7-3
CASSPTSGGHTQYF
>12|TRBJ1-1|TRBV2
CASSETGVEAFF
>12|TRBJ1-3|TRBV11-2
CAGRGTGNTIYF
>14|TRBJ1-2|TRBV5-6
CASSLQGVSHGYTF
>12|TRBJ1-6|TRBV30
CAWSVLSSPLHF
>18|TRBJ2-7|TRBV28
CASSPEGLWLLPPDEQYF
>14|TRBJ2-7|TRBV12-5
CASGSTGISYEQYF
>15|TRBJ1-3|TRBV9
CASSAGIGQGNTIYF
>13|TRBJ2-7|TRBV6-1
CASLGGATYEQYF
>11|TRBJ2-3|TRBV28
CASSLGDTQYF
>15|TRBJ2-3|TRBV18
CASSRLGLQEDTQYF
>14|TRBJ1-2|TRBV2
CASSEALLRGGYTF
>11|TRBJ2-3|TRBV20-1
CSAQQLGTQYF
>15|TRBJ1-1|TRBV19
CASTHTSLWDTEAFF
>13|TRBJ2-1|TRBV18
CASSPRRANEQFF
>15|TRBJ2-7|TRBV7-2
CASSLTSGQNYEQYF
>16|TRBJ2-3|TRBV5-1
CASSLEGDMRTDTQYF
>13|TRBJ2-2|TRBV2
CASKLGGTGELFF
>16|TRBJ2-7|TRBV27
CASSLGTGGSSYEQYF
>13|TRBJ1-2|TRBV10-2
CASSESNEGGYTF
>14|TRBJ1-4|TRBV6-5
CASSLYGGLEKLFF
>14|TRBJ2-3|TRBV6-4
CASSPGQSTDTQYF
>15|TRBJ1-2|TRBV28
CASRDTGEANYGYTF
>15|TRBJ2-3|TRBV30
CAWSLRLAGTDTQYF
>14|TRBJ2-7|TRBV27
CASSFKRYSYEQYF
>12|TRBJ1-6|TRBV2
CASRAMDSPLHF
>14|TRBJ2-7|TRBV6-5
CASSRSGGSYEQYF
>15|TRBJ1-5|TRBV6-1
CASIPAGNSNQPQHF
>14|TRBJ2-1|TRBV18
CASSGGSSYNEQFF
>14|TRBJ1-2|TRBV11-2
CASSLDRSFYGYTF
>15|TRBJ2-1|TRBV7-9
CASSLSLTSGNEQFF
>15|TRBJ2-3|TRBV6-4
CASSATGEGTDTQYF
>14|TRBJ2-7|TRBV19
CASSNTGQADEQYF
>16|TRBJ2-2|TRBV7-9
CASSSGQETNTGELFF
>13|TRBJ1-1|TRBV10-3
CAIMGAENTEAFF
>15|TRBJ1-2|TRBV30
CAWSRRAWGGYGYTF
>16|TRBJ1-4|TRBV5-4
CASSPDRVGTNEKLFF
>15|TRBJ2-5|TRBV7-9
CASSSHRGGQETQYF